This T cell receptor beta chain is from a study of blood T cell repertoires in COVID-19. At the level of the study: Italy, Spain and the United States were the sources of the convalescent and acute COVID-19 samples. The cDNA or gDNA used as material had been derived from T cells, B-cell-depleted T cells, or PBMCs.

Authors' methods: Amplification of reference gene primers provided the estimated nucleated cell counts. The assay was immunoSEQ multiplex PCR, and TCRdb's table has in-frame clones only and misses some. V and J calls and clone size are copied from that table; D and trimming were computed from the DNA. The sample contains 150,000 to 170,000 clones, roughly 83% of which appear only once. The germline CDR1 and CDR2 sequences are MDHEN and SYDVKM. The CDR3 consists of 14 residues. V was clipped by 1 base and J by 0 bases, with 4 bases between them. The source is a woman aged 55 to 70 with acute or convalescent COVID-19. The rearrangement joins TRBV28 to TRBJ1-5, with D unclear. The sequencing sample was made of peripheral blood. This chain's CDR3 is CASSLSVSNQPQHF. The CDR3 DNA follows: TGTGCCAGCAGTTTATCAGTTAGCAATCAGCCCCAGCATTTT.